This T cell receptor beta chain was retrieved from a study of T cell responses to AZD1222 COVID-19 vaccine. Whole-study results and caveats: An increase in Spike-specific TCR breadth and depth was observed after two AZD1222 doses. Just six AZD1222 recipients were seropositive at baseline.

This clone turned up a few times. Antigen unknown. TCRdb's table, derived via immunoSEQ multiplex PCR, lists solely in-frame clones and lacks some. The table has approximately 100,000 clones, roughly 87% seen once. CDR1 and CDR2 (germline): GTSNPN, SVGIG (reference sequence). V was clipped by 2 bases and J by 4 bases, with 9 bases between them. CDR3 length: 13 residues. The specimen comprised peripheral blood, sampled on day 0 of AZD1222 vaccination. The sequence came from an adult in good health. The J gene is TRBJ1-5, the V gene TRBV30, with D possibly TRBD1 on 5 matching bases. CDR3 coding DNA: TGTGCCTGGAGTCTGACAGCAAATCAGCCCCAGCATTTT. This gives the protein CAWSLTANQPQHF.